This T cell receptor beta chain was profiled in a study of blood T cell repertoires in COVID-19. Here immunoSEQ multiplex PCR was the method, and the copy in TCRdb shows in-frame clones only, minus some. The repertoire holds 95,000 to 130,000 clones, with roughly nine tenths as singletons. This clone was recorded only once. Looked up from germline, CDR1 is WNHNN and CDR2 is SYGVQD (reference sequence). The V and J ends lost 6 bases and 8 bases, in that order; junction bases with no gene match: 8. This CDR3 has 14 residues. The sample taken for sequencing was peripheral blood. The source of this sequence is a human donor with active COVID-19. The donor label of this sample is uncertain. This chain uses TRBV10-1 with TRBJ2-3; 10 bases are a match to TRBD2. This CDR3 reads CASRASGGQGTQYF. Here the CDR3 DNA reads TGCGCCAGCAGGGCTAGCGGGGGTCAGGGTACGCAGTATTTT.